This T cell receptor beta chain was sequenced for a study of cytotoxic CD8 clonotypes in ibrutinib-treated CLL. The V gene lost 2 bases and the J gene lost 3 bases, with 5 bases spanning the gap. The CDR3 consists of 13 residues. Germline CDR1 and CDR2: MNHNS and SASEGT. Notes on this clone: What it recognizes is unknown.

Whole-study results and caveats: There were differences in sampling times between sustained-remission and progressing patients. Public clonotypes were uncommon and contracted or stayed stable on treatment. Before falling back toward baseline at progression, clonality had risen at the time of ibrutinib response.

Investigators sought sequencing depths of between 1 in 200,000 and 1 in 1 million T cells. The assay was immunoSEQ multiplex PCR, and TCRdb's table has in-frame clones only and misses some. Of some 200,000 clones in the sample, roughly three quarters were seen once. This receptor was identified in a human donor with chronic lymphocytic leukemia. The input for sequencing was PBMCs, taken after 12 months of ibrutinib treatment. The rearrangement joins TRBV6-1 to TRBJ1-5; D is unclear. CDR3 loop: CASSEQVNQPQHF. The CDR3 nucleotides are TGTGCCAGCAGTGAACAGGTCAATCAGCCCCAGCATTTT.